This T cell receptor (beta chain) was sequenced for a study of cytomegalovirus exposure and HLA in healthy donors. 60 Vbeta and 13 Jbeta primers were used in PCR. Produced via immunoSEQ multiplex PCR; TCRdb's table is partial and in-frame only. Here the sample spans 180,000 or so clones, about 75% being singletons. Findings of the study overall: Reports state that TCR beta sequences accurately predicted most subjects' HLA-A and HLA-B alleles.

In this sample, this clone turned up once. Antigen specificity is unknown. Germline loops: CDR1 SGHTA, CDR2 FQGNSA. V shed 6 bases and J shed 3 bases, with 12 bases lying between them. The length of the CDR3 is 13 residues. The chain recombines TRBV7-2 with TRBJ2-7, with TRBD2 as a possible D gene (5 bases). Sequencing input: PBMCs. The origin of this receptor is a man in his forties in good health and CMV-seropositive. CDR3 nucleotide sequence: TGTGCCAGCAGTGACCCAGCGGACTACGAGCAGTACTTC. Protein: CASSDPADYEQYF.